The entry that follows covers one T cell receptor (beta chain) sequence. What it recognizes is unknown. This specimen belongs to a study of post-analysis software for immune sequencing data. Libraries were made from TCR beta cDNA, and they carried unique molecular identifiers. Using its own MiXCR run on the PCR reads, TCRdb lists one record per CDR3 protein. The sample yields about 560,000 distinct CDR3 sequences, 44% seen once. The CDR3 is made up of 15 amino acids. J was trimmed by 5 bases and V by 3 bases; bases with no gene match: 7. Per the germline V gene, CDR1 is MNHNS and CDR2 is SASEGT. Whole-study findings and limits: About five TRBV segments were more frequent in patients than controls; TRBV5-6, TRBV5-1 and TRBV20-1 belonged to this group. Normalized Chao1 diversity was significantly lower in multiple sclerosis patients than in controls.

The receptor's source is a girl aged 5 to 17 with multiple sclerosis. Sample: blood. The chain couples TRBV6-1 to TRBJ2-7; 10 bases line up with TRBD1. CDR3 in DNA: TGTGCCAGCAGTGACCTACCGACAGGGGGCCACGAGCAGTACTTC. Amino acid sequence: CASSDLPTGGHEQYF.